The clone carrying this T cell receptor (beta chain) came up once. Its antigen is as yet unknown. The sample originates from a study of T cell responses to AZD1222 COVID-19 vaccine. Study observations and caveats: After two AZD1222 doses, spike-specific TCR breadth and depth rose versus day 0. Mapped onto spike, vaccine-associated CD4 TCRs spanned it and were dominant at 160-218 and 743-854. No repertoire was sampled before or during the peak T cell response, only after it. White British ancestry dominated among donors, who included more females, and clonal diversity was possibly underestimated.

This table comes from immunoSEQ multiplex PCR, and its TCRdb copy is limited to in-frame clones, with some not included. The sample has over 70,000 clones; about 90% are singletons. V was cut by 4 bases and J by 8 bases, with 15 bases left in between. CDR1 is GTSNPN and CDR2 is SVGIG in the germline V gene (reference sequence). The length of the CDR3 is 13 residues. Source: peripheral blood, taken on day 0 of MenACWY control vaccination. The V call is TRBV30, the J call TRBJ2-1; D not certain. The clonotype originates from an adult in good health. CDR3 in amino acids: CAWTRLSGDEQFF. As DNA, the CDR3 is TGTGCCTGGACCCGGCTTTCTGGCGATGAGCAGTTCTTC. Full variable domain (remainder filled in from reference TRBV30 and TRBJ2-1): SQTIHQWPATLVQPVGSPLSLECTVEGTSNPNLYWYRQAAGRGLQLLFYSVGIGQISSEVPQNLSASRPQDRQFILSSKKLLLSDSGFYLCAWTRLSGDEQFFGPGTRLTVL.